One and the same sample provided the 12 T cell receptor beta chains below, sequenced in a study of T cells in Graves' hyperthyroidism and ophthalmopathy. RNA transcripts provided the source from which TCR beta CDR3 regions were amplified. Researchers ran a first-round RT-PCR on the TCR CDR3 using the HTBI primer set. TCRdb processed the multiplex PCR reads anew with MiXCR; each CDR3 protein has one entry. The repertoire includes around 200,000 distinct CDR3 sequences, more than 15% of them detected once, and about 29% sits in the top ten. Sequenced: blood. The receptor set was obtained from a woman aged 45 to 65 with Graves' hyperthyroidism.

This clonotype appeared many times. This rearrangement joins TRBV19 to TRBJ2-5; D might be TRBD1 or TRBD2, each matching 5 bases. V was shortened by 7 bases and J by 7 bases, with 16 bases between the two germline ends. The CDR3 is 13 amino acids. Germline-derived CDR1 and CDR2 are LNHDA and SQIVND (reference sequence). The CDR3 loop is CASKEDNTGTQYF. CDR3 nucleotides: TGTGCCAGTAAGGAGGACAACACAGGGACCCAGTACTTC.

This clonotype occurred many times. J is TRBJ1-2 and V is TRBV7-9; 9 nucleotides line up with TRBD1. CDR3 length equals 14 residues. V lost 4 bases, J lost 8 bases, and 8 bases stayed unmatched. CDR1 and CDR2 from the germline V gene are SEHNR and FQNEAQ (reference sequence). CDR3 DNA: TGTGCCAGCAGCTCTACATGGACAGGGGACGGCTACACCTTC. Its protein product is CASSSTWTGDGYTF.

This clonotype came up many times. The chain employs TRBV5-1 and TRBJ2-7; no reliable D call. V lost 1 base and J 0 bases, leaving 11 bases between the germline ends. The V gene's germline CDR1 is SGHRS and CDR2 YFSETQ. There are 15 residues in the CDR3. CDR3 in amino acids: CASSLSPSLSYEQYF. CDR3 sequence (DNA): TGCGCCAGCAGCTTGTCCCCATCCCTCTCCTACGAGCAGTACTTC. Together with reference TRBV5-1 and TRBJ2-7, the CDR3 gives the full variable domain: KAGVTQTPRYLIKTRGQQVTLSCSPISGHRSVSWYQQTPGQGLQFLFEYFSETQRNKGNFPGRFSGRQFSNSRSEMNVSTLELGDSALYLCASSLSPSLSYEQYFGPGTRLTVT.

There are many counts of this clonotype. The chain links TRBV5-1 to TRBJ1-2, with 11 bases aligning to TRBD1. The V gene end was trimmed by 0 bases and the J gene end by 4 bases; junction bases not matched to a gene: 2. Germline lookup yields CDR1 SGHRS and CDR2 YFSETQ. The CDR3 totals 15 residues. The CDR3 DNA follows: TGCGCCAGCAGCTTGGGGACAGGGGGCTTCTATGGCTACACCTTC. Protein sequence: CASSLGTGGFYGYTF.

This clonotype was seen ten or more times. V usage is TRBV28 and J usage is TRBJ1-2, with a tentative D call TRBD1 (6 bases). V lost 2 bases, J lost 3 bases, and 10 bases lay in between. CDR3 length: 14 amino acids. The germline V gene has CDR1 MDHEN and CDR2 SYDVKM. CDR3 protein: CASSLPGQHYGYTF. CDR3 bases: TGTGCCAGCAGTTTACCAGGACAGCACTATGGCTACACCTTC.

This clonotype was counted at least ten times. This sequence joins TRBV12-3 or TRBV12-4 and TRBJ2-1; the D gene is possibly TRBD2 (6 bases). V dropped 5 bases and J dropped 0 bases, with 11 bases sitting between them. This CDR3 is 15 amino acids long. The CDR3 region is CASSRTTSSYNEQFF. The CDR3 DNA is TGTGCCAGCAGTCGGACGACTAGCTCCTACAATGAGCAGTTCTTC.

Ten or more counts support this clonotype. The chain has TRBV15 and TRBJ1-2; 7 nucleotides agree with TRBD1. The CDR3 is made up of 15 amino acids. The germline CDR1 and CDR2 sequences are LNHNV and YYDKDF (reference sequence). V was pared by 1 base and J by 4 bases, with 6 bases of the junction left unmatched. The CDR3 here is CATSRGAGGIYGYTF. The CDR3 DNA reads TGTGCCACCAGCAGAGGGGCAGGGGGGATCTATGGCTACACCTTC. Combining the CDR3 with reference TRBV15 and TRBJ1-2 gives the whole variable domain DAMVIQNPRYQVTQFGKPVTLSCSQTLNHNVMYWYQQKSSQAPKLLFHYYDKDFNNEADTPDNFQSRRPNTSFCFLDIRSPGLGDTAMYLCATSRGAGGIYGYTFGSGTRLTVV.

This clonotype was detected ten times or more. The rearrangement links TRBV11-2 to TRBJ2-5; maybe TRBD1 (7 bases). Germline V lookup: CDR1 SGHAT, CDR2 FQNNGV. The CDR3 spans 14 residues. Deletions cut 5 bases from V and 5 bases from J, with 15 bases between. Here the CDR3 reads CASSPLTGRETQYF. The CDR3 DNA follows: TGTGCCAGCAGCCCCCTGACAGGGAGGGAGACCCAGTACTTC.

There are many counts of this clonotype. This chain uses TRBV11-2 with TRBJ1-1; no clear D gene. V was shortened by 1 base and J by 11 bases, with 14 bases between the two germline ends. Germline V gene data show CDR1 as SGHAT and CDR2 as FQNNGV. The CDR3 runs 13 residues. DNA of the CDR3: TGTGCCAGCAGCTTAGGGCGTTCCACCGTGGCTTTCTTT. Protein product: CASSLGRSTVAFF. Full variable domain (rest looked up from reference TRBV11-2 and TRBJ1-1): EAGVAQSPRYKIIEKRQSVAFWCNPISGHATLYWYQQILGQGPKLLIQFQNNGVVDDSQLPKDRFSAERLKGVDSTLKIQPAKLEDSAVYLCASSLGRSTVAFFGQGTRLTVV.

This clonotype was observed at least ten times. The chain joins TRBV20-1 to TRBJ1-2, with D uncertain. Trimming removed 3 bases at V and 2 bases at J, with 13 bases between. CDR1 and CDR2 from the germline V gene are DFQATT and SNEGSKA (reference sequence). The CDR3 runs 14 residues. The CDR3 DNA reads TGCAGTGCTAGGAAGGGAGTAAACAACTATGGCTACACCTTC. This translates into CSARKGVNNYGYTF.

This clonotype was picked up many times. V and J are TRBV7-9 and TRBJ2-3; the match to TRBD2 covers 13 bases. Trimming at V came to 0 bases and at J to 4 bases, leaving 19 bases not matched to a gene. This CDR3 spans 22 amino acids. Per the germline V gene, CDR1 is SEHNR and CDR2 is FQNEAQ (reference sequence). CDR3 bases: TGTGCCAGCAGCTTAGCCTGGGGGGTACTAGCGGGGGGGCCCGATGATGCAGATACGCAGTATTTT. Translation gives CASSLAWGVLAGGPDDADTQYF.

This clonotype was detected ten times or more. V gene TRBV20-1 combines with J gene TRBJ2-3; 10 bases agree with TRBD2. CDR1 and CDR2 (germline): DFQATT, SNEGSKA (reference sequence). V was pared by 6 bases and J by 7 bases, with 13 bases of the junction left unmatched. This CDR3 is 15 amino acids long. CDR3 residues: CSAIQRGGTSHTQYF. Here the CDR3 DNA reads TGCAGTGCGATTCAGCGGGGGGGCACCTCTCATACGCAGTATTTT.